This T cell receptor beta chain was observed in a study of shared clonotypes between healthy human individuals. Clones were sequenced by immunoSEQ multiplex PCR, and TCRdb holds only the in-frame ones, with some missing. The data hold 950,000 to 1,100,000 clones, with around 76% observed a single time. The sequenced material came from memory CD4+ T cells sorted from blood. Documented subset: CD45RA-negative fraction. This TCR was recovered from a man aged 18 to 35 in good health.

CDR3 bases: TGTGCCAGCAGCGAGACAGGGGGCCGGGAAAAACTGTTTTTT. It encodes CASSETGGREKLFF. The chain uses TRBV7-8 and TRBJ1-4, with 10 bases aligning to TRBD1. CDR1 is SGHVS and CDR2 is FQNEAQ in the germline V gene. This CDR3 spans 14 amino acids. After removal of 5 bases from V and 8 bases from J, the junction contained 5 bases not matched to a gene. The whole variable domain, remainder taken from reference TRBV7-8 and TRBJ1-4, is GAGVSQSPRYKVAKRGQDVALRCDPISGHVSLFWYQQALGQGPEFLTYFQNEAQLDKSGLPSDRFFAERPEGSVSTLKIQRTQQEDSAVYLCASSETGGREKLFFGSGTQLSVL.